The T cell receptor (beta chain) under discussion was sequenced for a study of blood T cell repertoires in COVID-19. TCRdb keeps only in-frame clones here, not all; method: immunoSEQ multiplex PCR. The sample consists of hundreds of thousands of clones, approximately 90% of them appearing once. From germline, CDR1 is SEHNR and CDR2 FQNEAQ (reference sequence). The length of the CDR3 is 13 residues. V was pared by 2 bases and J by 6 bases, with 10 bases between. Sequenced material: PBMCs or T cells enriched from blood (not recorded which). The V gene is TRBV7-9, the J gene TRBJ1-2; a possible D gene is TRBD1 (5 bases). The TCR comes from a woman aged 18-29 years who had been exposed to COVID-19. CDR3 DNA: TGTGCCAGCAGCTTACCCAGGGCGGATGGCTACACCTTC. It specifies CASSLPRADGYTF.